The present entry profiles one T cell receptor (beta chain) with its context. Time point here: baseline, week 1 (first vaccination visit). The treatment was: pre-vaccination baseline after standard-of-care therapy. This sample is drawn from a study of a mutant IDH1 vaccine in newly diagnosed glioma. Generated by immunoSEQ multiplex PCR, the TCRdb table keeps only in-frame clones and is missing some. The table shows just under 95,000 clones, with over 75% occurring only once. Germline assignment: CDR1 SQVTM and CDR2 ANQGSEA. Trimming removed 0 bases at V and 4 bases at J, with 12 bases between. This CDR3 is 14 amino acids long.

The source is a man aged 40-50 years with glioma. The rearrangement links TRBV29-1 to TRBJ2-5, with D tentatively TRBD1 (5 bases). This specimen was PBMCs, taken from a glioma patient treated with radiotherapy, temozolomide or both. The CDR3 DNA sequence: TGCAGCGTTGAAGATCCCCAGGGAATAGAGACCCAGTACTTC. This sequence encodes CSVEDPQGIETQYF. Variable domain in full (rest from reference TRBV29-1 and TRBJ2-5): SAVISQKPSRDICQRGTSLTIQCQVDSQVTMMFWYRQQPGQSLTLIATANQGSEATYESGFVIDKFPISRPNLTFSTLTVSNMSPEDSSIYLCSVEDPQGIETQYFGPGTRLLVL.